This record concerns one T cell receptor beta chain sequence. Its antigen target is currently unknown. Base qualities are missing; no much larger clone stands one base away. CDR1 and CDR2 (PRHDT, FYEKMQ) derive from the germline V gene (reference sequence). The CDR3 runs 13 amino acids, cysteine and phenylalanine included. Left in the record is the CDR3 DNA by itself, 39 bases read in frame from the first base. Cut back by 7 bases and 6 bases, the V and J ends lie 10 bases apart. Library method: the immunoSEQ multiplex PCR assay. A mixture of 60 forward primers for TCR Vbeta segments and 13 reverse primers for TCR Jbeta segments was used in the multiplex PCR. A multiplex PCR assay on genomic DNA amplified the CDR3 region of rearranged TCR beta genes. On the Illumina HiSeq System, the amplified TCR beta libraries were sequenced as 87-base-pair reads. The authors' pipeline ran thus. A later analysis tallied tens of millions of unique TCR beta chains across the 640 or so repertoires, and 10 million to 11 million of those chains were shared by two or more donors. A nearest-neighbor algorithm error-corrected the raw reads and collapsed the reads into unique sequences, merging closely related sequences to remove PCR and sequencing errors. V, D and J gene segments were assigned by aligning CDR3 sequences to IMGT reference sequences. For a sequence to be retained, at least a six-nucleotide match to both a V gene segment and a J gene segment was required. Rearrangements were called productive when the CDR3 lacked stop codons and stayed in frame with V and J; all others were non-productive. CDR3 was defined by IMGT convention, running from the second conserved V-encoded cysteine to the conserved J-encoded phenylalanine. In an earlier analysis of more than 550 of the donors, sequences lacking an unambiguous match to a single V gene segment were excluded. An earlier analysis of a few hundred of the donors classified V segments as functional when productive rearrangements were above 56.7% and as segregating when the standard deviation between donors was above 5%. A statistical classification framework was developed to diagnose cytomegalovirus status using the catalog of TCR beta chain sequences. In a later analysis, V and J genes were assigned by comparing TCR nucleotide sequences against IMGT/GENE-DB human TR gene sequences. A later analysis assigned CDR3 sequences and most-parsimonious VDJ recombination scenarios with the TCRdist pipeline. In a later analysis, every TCR beta chain was defined by the combination of its CDR3 amino acid sequence and its V-gene family, and reads without a unique V-gene family were dropped. As a way to deal with suspected cross-contamination and a sequencing artifact, a later analysis dropped hundreds of nucleotide sequences that were highly shared and had low generation probability. A later analysis calculated a clonal expansion index for each public chain from normalized within-repertoire ranks of inferred template counts. A later analysis computed generation probabilities with a VDJ recombination model fitted to out-of-frame rearrangements, and checked the results against IGoR. Hypergeometric tests were used in a later analysis to score TCR-TCR, TCR-HLA and TCR-CMV co-occurrence, with a repertoire-size bias correction applied to the TCR pairs. False discovery rates were estimated in a later analysis by permuting HLA or CMV assignments 20 times. In a later analysis, co-occurring TCRs were grouped using DBSCAN, and TCRdist sequence similarity was added for clustering within HLA-allele-positive subsets. For co-occurrence clustering, repertoires with fewer than 30,000 or more than 120,000 public chains were excluded, along with four or five repertoires with anomalous nucleotide sharing. TCRdb took over this immuneACCESS table, retaining in-frame rearrangements with V and J assigned. Such tables are incomplete; in checked studies, under half of the missing clones stem from an unresolved V gene, and the remainder is unexplained. D and trimming were read from the DNA, whereas the V and J calls and clone size are those reported in that table. This sample has around 130,000 clones in its table, and 80% of those were observed once. The ten largest clones take up under 6% of the sample.

This entry belongs to a study of cytomegalovirus exposure and HLA in healthy donors (TCRdb year 2017). For context, the study as a whole: An earlier analysis of about 560 of the donors reported approximately 280 Gb of sequence data and 117 million unique TCR beta sequences obtained from around 180 million T cells. In addition to the first cohort of 666 subjects, a separate validation cohort of 130 or so different subjects was used. A later genetic analysis took genome-wide SNP genotypes for about three fifths of the 666 donors and used that subset as a discovery cohort. The study profiled the T cell repertoires of 500 to 800 subjects by immunosequencing and related them to cytomegalovirus serostatus. On average, over 200,000 unique TCR beta nucleotide sequences were sequenced per donor among 398 genotyped donors of the cohort, with around 19% of those sequences being non-productive. A later analysis re-examined previously published TCR beta repertoires from roughly 650 donors and added high-resolution HLA genotyping to investigate patterns of TCR occurrence. The number of typed donors differed by locus: roughly 620-640 for A, B, C, DRB1 and DQB1; 500 to 550 for DQA1; fewer than 610 for DPA1; and some 430 for DPB1. Rather than drawing on any new phenotypic data, the later analysis identified candidate immune exposures from TCR beta sequences and the way those sequences occurred across donors. Donor age, sex, ethnicity and CMV serostatus were compiled together with the repertoire data. High-throughput TCR immunosequencing, statistical association of individual TCRs with disease status, and machine learning were combined to predict cytomegalovirus infection status. HLA typing included class I and class II loci at four-digit resolution. An earlier analysis of some 500 of the donors used high-throughput TCR beta sequencing to judge whether each TCR beta V gene segment behaved as functional or pseudogenic. The study aimed to test whether signatures of past pathogen exposure could be identified by cataloging public T cell receptors. Around 300 gigabases of sequencing data and approximately 80 million unique TCR sequences were included in an early release covering about 700 HLA-typed donors. Because of strong linkage in the cohort, roughly five DR-DQ haplotypes were treated as single units for association and clustering. All discovery cohort repertoires had been generated using a single sequencing platform. Of the roughly 400 genotyped donors, about 84% fell in the genetic ancestry cluster associated with self-reported Caucasian donors. Points the paper makes about the study in general: Cytomegalovirus status was reported to be diagnosed by the classifier with high specificity and sensitivity in both the original and validation cohorts. Because HLA typing was missing for some donors at each locus, association tests included only the typed subset. V-gene and J-gene trimming of TCR beta chains was associated with a missense DCLRE1C variant in a later genetic analysis, and the association was replicated in an independent cohort. According to the authors, the approach could potentially be generalized to other disease states and immunological phenotypes. Most TCR sequences were seen in very few donors, while some public TCRs were found in many individuals. A few of the identified cytomegalovirus-associated TCR beta chains were confirmed in vitro to be specific for cytomegalovirus antigens. Roughly uniform sequencing depth across donors was assumed in presence/absence analyses, although this assumption may not hold. In a later analysis, HLA-associated TCR beta chains showed more clonal expansion and lower generation probabilities than non-associated chains that were equally common. Linkage disequilibrium might explain the correlated functional status among segregating V segments, but an unknown experimental factor could not be excluded. A further reported finding was that TCR beta sequences accurately predicted the HLA-A and HLA-B alleles for most subjects in the first cohort. In a later analysis, TCR association rates were found to vary across HLA loci, with the most associated TCRs seen for DRB1 alleles and the fewest for HLA-C alleles. Because counts were too low, around 17 rarely observed V segments, including chromosome 9 orphons, were left out of the earlier analysis of about 620 of the donors. Because the 87-base-pair reads could not distinguish some IMGT-functional V segments, including TRBV6-2 and TRBV6-3, those segments were excluded. A total of fewer than 200 TCR beta chains were listed by the study as associated with cytomegalovirus. Only TCR beta chains were sequenced in this cohort, and the absence of alpha or paired-chain data limited detectable features. According to a later genetic analysis, donors in an Asian-associated ancestry cluster had fewer N-insertions in productive TCRs than the roughly 700-donor mean. CMV serostatus was the only immune exposure information available for the cohort. A later analysis found that most CMV-associated TCR beta chains appeared HLA-restricted, with HLA associations seemingly driven largely by CMV exposure. A group of highly shared sequence variants was considered likely to be a technical artifact of the sequencing pipeline. According to a later analysis, parvovirus B19, influenza, CMV and Epstein-Barr virus appeared linked to several top co-occurrence clusters. Strong co-occurrence of HLA alleles, especially DR and DQ, made assigning TCR associations to individual alleles difficult. Specific HLA alleles were associated with some 15,000 TCR beta sequences at a false discovery rate of 0.05 in a later analysis. In an earlier analysis of more than 450 of the donors, most TCR beta V segments were observed in productive rearrangements about 87% or about 30% of the time, broadly matching IMGT annotations.

The cohort comprised some 700 healthy bone marrow donors. At the time of sampling, every cohort member was nominally healthy, though immune exposures that went unrecorded were likely present. The donor was CMV seronegative and was included in the group of a few hundred seronegative cohort members. A peripheral blood sample was provided by each donor, and peripheral blood mononuclear cells were used for TCR beta sequencing. Genomic DNA extraction from the blood cell samples was performed with the Qiagen DNeasy Blood Extraction Kit. Source material: PBMCs. The sequence links TRBV13 to TRBJ1-6; a tentative D call is TRBD1 (6 bases match). This receptor was identified in a man in his thirties or forties in good health and CMV-seronegative. The CDR3: CASTQGLNSPLHF. The nucleotides are TGTGCCAGCACACAGGGCCTTAATTCACCCCTCCACTTT.